This TCR beta chain was recorded in a study of blood T cell repertoires in COVID-19. Study-wide background: PBMCs, B-cell-depleted T cells, or T cells provided the cDNA or gDNA that made up the material.

The count of this clone is one. This CDR3 spans 14 amino acids. Germline CDR1 is KGHSH and CDR2 is LQKENI. V lost 6 bases, J lost 6 bases, and 17 bases lay in between. In the authors' methods: For nucleated cells, counts were estimated from reference gene primer amplification. The table came from immunoSEQ multiplex PCR; TCRdb's copy has only in-frame clones and leaves some out. D and trimming were read from the DNA, whereas the V and J calls and clone size are those reported in that table. This sample has roughly 120,000 clones, with more than 70% found just once. Sequencing was done on a sample of peripheral blood. This clonotype originated in a man in his sixties with acute or convalescent COVID-19. The chain has TRBV18 and TRBJ1-1; D is ambiguous. The CDR3 DNA reads as TGTGCCAGCTCCCCTTCCCGAGCGGACGCTGAAGCTTTCTTT. Residues: CASSPSRADAEAFF.